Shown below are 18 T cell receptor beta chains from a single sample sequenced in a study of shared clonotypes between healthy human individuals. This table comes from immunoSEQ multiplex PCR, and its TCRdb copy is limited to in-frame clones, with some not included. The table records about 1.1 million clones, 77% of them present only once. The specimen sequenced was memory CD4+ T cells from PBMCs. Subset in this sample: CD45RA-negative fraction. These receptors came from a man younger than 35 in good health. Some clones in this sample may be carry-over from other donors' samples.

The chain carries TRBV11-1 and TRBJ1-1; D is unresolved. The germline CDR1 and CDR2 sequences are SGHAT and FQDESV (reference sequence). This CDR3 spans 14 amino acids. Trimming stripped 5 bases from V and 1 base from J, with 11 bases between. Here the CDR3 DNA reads TGTGCCAGCAGCCCCAAAGGAGGGAACACTGAAGCTTTCTTT. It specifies CASSPKGGNTEAFF.

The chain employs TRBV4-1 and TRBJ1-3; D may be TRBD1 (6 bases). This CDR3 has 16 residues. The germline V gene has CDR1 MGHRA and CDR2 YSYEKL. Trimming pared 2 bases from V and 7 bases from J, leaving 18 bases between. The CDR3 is CASSQPSRGTRNTIYF. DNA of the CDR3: TGCGCCAGCAGCCAACCCTCCAGGGGCACGAGGAACACCATATATTTT.

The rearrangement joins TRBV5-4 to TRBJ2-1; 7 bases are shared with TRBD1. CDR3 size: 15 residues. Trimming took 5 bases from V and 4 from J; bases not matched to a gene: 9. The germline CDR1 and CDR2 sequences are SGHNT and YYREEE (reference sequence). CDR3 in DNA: TGTGCCAGCAGTTCGGGACAGACAAAATACAATGAGCAGTTCTTC. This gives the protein CASSSGQTKYNEQFF.

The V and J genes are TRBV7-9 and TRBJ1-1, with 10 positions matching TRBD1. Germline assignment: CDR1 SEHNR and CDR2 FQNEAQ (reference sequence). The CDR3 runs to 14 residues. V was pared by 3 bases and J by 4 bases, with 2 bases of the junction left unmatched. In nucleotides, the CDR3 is TGTGCCAGCAGCTTTCGGGACAGGGGCACTGAAGCTTTCTTT. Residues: CASSFRDRGTEAFF.

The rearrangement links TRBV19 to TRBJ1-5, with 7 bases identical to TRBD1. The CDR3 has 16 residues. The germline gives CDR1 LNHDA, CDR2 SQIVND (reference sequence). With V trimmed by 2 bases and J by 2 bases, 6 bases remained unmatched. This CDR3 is CASSITGAGGNQPQHF. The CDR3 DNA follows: TGTGCCAGTAGTATAACAGGGGCGGGGGGCAATCAGCCCCAGCATTTT.

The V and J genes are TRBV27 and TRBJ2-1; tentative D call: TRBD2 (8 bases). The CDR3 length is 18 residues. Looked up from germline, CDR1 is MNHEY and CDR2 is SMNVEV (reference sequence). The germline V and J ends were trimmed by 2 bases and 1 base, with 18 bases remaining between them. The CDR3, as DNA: TGTGCCAGCAGTTTAAAGCCAGGGGGGACTAGTTCCTACAATGAGCAGTTCTTC. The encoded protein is CASSLKPGGTSSYNEQFF.

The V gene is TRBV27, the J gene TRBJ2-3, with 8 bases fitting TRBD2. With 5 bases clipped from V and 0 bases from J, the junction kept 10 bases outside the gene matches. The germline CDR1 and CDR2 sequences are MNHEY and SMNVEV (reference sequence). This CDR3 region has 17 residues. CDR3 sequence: CASSPYGSGDSTDTQYF. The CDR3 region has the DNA TGTGCCAGCAGTCCCTATGGTAGCGGGGACAGCACAGATACGCAGTATTTT.

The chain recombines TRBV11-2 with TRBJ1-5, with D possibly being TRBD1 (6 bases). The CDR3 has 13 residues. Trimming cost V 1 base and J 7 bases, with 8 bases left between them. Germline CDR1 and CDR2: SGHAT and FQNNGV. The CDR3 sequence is CASSLGRGQPQHF. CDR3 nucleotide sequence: TGTGCCAGCAGCTTAGGCAGGGGCCAGCCCCAGCATTTT. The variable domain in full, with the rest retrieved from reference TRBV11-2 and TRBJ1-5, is EAGVAQSPRYKIIEKRQSVAFWCNPISGHATLYWYQQILGQGPKLLIQFQNNGVVDDSQLPKDRFSAERLKGVDSTLKIQPAKLEDSAVYLCASSLGRGQPQHFGDGTRLSIL.

The CDR3 spells CASSFRWDSLFPGELFF. CDR3 coding DNA: TGTGCCAGCAGTTTCCGTTGGGACAGCCTTTTCCCCGGGGAGCTGTTTTTT. V is TRBV28 and J is TRBJ2-2; 7 bases line up with TRBD1. V shed 3 bases and J 6 bases; nucleotides not matched to a gene: 13. Germline values: CDR1 MDHEN, CDR2 SYDVKM. The CDR3 is made up of 17 amino acids.

The CDR3 is CASRGRILFANEKLFF. CDR3 bases: TGTGCCAGCAGGGGGCGTATTCTATTTGCTAATGAAAAACTGTTTTTT. The V call is TRBV6-4, the J call TRBJ1-4; perhaps TRBD1 as D (5 bases). The CDR3 contains 16 residues. Trimming removed 6 bases at V and 3 bases at J, with 17 bases between. The germline CDR1 and CDR2 sequences are MRHNA and SNTAGT.

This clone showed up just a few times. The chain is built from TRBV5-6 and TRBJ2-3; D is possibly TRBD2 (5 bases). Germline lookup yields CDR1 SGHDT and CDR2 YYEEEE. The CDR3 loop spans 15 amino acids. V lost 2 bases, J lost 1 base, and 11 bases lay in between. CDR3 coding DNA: TGTGCCAGCAGCTTCAACCGGGGTGGCACAGATACGCAGTATTTT. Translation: CASSFNRGGTDTQYF.

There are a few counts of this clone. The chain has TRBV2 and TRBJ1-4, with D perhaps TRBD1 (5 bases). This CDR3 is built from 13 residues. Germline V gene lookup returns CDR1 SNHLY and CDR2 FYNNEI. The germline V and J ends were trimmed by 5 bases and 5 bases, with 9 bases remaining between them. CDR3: CASSRQGNEKLFF. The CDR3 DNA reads TGTGCCAGCAGTCGGCAGGGCAATGAAAAACTGTTTTTT.

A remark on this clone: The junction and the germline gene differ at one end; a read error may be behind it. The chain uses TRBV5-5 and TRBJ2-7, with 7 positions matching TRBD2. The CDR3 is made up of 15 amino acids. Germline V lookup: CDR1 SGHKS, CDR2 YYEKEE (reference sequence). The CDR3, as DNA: TGTGTCAGCAGCCCTCGGCGGGAGCCCCCTTACGAGCAGTACTTC. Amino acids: CVSSPRREPPYEQYF.

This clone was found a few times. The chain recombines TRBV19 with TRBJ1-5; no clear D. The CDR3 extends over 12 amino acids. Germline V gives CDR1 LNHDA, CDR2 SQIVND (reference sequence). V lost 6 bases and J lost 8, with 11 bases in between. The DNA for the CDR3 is TGTGCCAGTAGCGCGGCCGGTGAGCCCCAGCATTTT. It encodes CASSAAGEPQHF.

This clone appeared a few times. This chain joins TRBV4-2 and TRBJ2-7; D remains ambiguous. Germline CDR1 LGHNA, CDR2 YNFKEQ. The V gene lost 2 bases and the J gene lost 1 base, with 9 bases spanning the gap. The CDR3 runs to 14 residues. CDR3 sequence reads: CASSQSTESYEQYF. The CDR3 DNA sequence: TGTGCCAGCAGCCAATCAACAGAATCCTACGAGCAGTACTTC.

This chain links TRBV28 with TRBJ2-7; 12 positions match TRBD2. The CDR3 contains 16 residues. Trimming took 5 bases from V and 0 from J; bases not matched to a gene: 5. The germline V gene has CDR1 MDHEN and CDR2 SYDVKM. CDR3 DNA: TGTGCCAGCAGTACCGGGACTAGCGGGTACTCCTACGAGCAGTACTTC. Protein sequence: CASSTGTSGYSYEQYF.

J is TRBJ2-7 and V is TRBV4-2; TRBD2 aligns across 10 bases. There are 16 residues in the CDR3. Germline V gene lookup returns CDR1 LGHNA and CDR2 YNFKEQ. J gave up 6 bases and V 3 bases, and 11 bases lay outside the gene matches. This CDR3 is CASSQDAAGGPVEQYF. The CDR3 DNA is TGTGCCAGCAGCCAGGACGCAGCGGGAGGGCCGGTCGAGCAGTACTTC.

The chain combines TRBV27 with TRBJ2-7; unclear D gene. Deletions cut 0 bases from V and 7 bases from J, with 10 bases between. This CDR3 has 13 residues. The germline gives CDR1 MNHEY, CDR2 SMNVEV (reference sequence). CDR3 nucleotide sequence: TGTGCCAGCAGTTTATCTGGACCCCCGGAGCAGTACTTC. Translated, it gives CASSLSGPPEQYF.